This TCR beta chain emerged from a study of cytomegalovirus exposure and HLA in healthy donors. In the PCR, 60 Vbeta and 13 Jbeta primers were used. This table comes from immunoSEQ multiplex PCR, and its TCRdb copy is limited to in-frame clones, with some not included. The profile shows under 200,000 clones, around 75% of them singletons. Each of the donors was a healthy bone marrow donor. Germline V gene sequence: CDR1 MNHNS, CDR2 SASEGT. The CDR3 extends over 18 amino acids. V gave up 0 bases and J gave up 3 bases, with 18 bases separating them. Sequenced: PBMCs. The TCR was taken from a woman between 40 and 55 years old in good health and CMV-seropositive. The chain combines TRBV6-1 with TRBJ1-5, with D possibly matching TRBD1 (5 bases). The CDR3 sequence: CASSEARGRIVSNQPQHF. In nucleotides, the CDR3 is TGTGCCAGCAGTGAAGCGCGGGGCAGGATTGTGTCCAATCAGCCCCAGCATTTT.